This record looks at one T cell receptor beta chain sequence and its context. The clone's antigen remains unknown. The input lacks base qualities; no much larger clone sits a single base away. This record belongs to a study of T cell responses to AZD1222 COVID-19 vaccine (dated by TCRdb to the early 2020s). Background on the whole study: Because spike-specific TCR depth and breadth did not differ between the two schedules, AZD1222 recipients who got a second dose at roughly 4 weeks were pooled with those who got a second dose at roughly 12 weeks. TCR sequencing covered more than 230 trial participants: 200 to 220 given two doses of AZD1222 and 26 given two doses of MenACWY control vaccine. Enrollment into the trials was organized by age into subgroups of 18-55, 56-69 and 70-plus years, and those subgroups contained approximately 160, 26 and 62 TCR-sequenced participants, respectively.

The CDR3 regions of human TCRbeta chains were subjected to immunosequencing. In the original analysis: Repertoire TCRs were matched against a reference library of SARS-CoV-2-specific TCRs generated with the MIRA antigen-specificity platform. Breadth was defined as the fraction of unique TCRs that were SARS-CoV-2-associated. Depth was defined as the fraction of total T cells that were SARS-CoV-2-associated. Using the MIRA data, every spike-specific TCR was mapped to the spike region that the TCR reacted to and assigned to either a CD4 or a CD8 class. Log10-transformed breadth and depth values were compared by one-way ANOVA with Sidak's multiple comparisons tests. Here the immuneACCESS table is served through TCRdb, limited to in-frame sequences with V and J called. Missing clones are a known gap in these copies; in checked studies unresolved V genes cover under half, and the rest lacks a known reason. The DNA gave D and trimming, while V, J and clone size come from that table. This sample comprises about 130,000 clones, more than 75% of them detected only once. Jointly, the top ten make up roughly 10% of the sample.

Trimming at the junction amounts to 5 bases on V and 0 bases on J, and the germline ends lie 11 bases apart. The cysteine opens and the phenylalanine closes a CDR3 of 15 amino acids. Only the CDR3 DNA is retained, 45 bases long and in frame from the first base. CDR1 and CDR2 are read off the germline V gene (reference sequence) as LNHNV and YYDKDF. The full study reports these points: The 56-69-year group was small, and its depth increase did not reach significance, likely because of low power. Only a handful of AZD1222 recipients were SARS-CoV-2 seropositive at baseline, limiting conclusions about previously exposed vaccinees. The vaccine-associated CD4 TCRs covered the entire spike protein, and the dominant responses fell in regions 160-218 and 743-854. Participants were mostly white British and included more females than males, and it was suggested by the authors that clonal diversity may have been underestimated. Because no day 14 peak-response samples were available, the repertoires could be characterized only after the peak T cell response. After two AZD1222 doses, both the breadth and the depth of spike-specific TCRs were significantly higher than at day 0 and than in MenACWY recipients. Reportedly, close to half of the unique spike-specific TCRs recognized epitopes lying outside the regions that are mutated in the B.1.351 and B.1.1.7 variants.

The time point label on this specimen signifies: baseline before first vaccination. Samples from vaccinated people were obtained from the UK trials COV001 and COV002, which included a single-blind randomized controlled phase 2/3 trial of AZD1222 (ChAdOx1 nCoV-19) in healthy adults. For TCRbeta chain sequencing, PBMC samples from trial participants were taken at day 0 and at day 28 after the second dose. This receptor chain uses TRBV15 and TRBJ2-1, with TRBD2 perhaps the D gene, on 6 matching bases. Sample: peripheral blood, taken on day 0 of AZD1222 vaccination. This TCR was sampled from an adult in good health. The CDR3 amino acid sequence is: CATSPGGSSYNEQFF. The bases read TGTGCCACCAGCCCTGGGGGGAGCTCCTACAATGAGCAGTTCTTC.